What follows is one T cell receptor beta chain and its context. Its antigen is not known. Trimming took off 0 bases at V and 7 bases at J, with 12 bases between the two ends. The CDR3 covers 15 residues. Germline V gene sequence: CDR1 SEHNR, CDR2 FQNEAQ (reference sequence). Data came from immunoSEQ multiplex PCR; TCRdb stores just in-frame clones and leaves some out. The sample has around 130,000 clones, nearly 95% seen once. This specimen comes from a study of T cell responses to AZD1222 COVID-19 vaccine. Whole-study results and caveats: AZD1222 recipients seropositive at baseline numbered only five or six. Researchers took repertoire samples only after the peak T cell response had come.

The V call is TRBV7-9, the J call TRBJ1-4; a weak D match, TRBD1 (6 bases). The TCR sequence derives from an adult in good health. The material sequenced was peripheral blood, taken on day 0 of AZD1222 vaccination. This CDR3 reads CASSLASGGSEKLFF. In DNA form, the CDR3 reads TGTGCCAGCAGCTTAGCTTCTGGGGGCAGTGAAAAACTGTTTTTT.